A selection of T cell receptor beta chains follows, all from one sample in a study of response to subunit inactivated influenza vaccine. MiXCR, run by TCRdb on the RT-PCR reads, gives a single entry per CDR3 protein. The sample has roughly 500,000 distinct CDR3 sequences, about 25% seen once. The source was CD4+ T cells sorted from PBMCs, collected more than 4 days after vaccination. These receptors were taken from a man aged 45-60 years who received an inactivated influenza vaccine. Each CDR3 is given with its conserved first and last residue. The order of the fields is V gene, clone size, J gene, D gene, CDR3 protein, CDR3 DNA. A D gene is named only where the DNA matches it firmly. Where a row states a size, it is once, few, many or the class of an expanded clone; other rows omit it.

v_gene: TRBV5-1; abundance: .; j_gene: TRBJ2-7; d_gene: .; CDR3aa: CASGPIGSHEQYF; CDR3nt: TGCGCCAGCGGCCCGATCGGCTCCCACGAGCAGTACTTC
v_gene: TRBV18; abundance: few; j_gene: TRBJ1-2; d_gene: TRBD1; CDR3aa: CASSPLGTGTGDHYGYTF; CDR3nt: TGTGCCAGCTCACCCCTAGGAACCGGGACAGGGGACCACTATGGCTACACCTTC
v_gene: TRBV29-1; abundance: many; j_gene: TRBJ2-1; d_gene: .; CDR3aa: CSAHRSSYNEQFF; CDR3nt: TGCAGCGCCCACAGGAGCTCCTACAATGAGCAGTTCTTC
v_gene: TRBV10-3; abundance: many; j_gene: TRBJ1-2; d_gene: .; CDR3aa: CAISELGYDYGYTF; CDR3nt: TGTGCCATCAGTGAGCTGGGGTACGACTATGGCTACACCTTC
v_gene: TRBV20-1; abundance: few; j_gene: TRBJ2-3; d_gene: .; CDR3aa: CSARDSLFTDTQYF; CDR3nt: TGCAGTGCTAGAGATAGTCTGTTCACAGATACGCAGTATTTT
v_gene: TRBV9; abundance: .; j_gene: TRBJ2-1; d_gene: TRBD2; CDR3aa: CASSAPWASGVNEQFF; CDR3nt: TGTGCCAGCAGCGCCCCTTGGGCTAGCGGGGTAAATGAGCAGTTCTTC
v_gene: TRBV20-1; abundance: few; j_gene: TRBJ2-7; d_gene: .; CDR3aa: CSAVKISGEGEQYF; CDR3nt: TGCAGTGCAGTCAAAATTTCGGGGGAAGGTGAGCAGTACTTC
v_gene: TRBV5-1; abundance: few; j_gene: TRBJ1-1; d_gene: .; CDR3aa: CASSLGQGGNTEAFF; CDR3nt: TGCGCCAGCAGCTTGGGGCAAGGGGGGAACACTGAAGCTTTCTTT
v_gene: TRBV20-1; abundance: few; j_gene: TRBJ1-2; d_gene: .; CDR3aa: CSAPPGHFANYGYTF; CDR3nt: TGCAGTGCCCCGCCCGGGCACTTTGCTAACTATGGCTACACCTTC
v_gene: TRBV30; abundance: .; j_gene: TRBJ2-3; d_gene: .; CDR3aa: CAWSTGSRMDTQYF; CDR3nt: TGTGCCTGGAGTACGGGATCCCGAATGGATACGCAGTATTTT
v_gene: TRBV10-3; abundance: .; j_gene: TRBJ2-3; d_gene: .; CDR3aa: CATLERTITDTQYF; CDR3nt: TGTGCCACCCTGGAACGTACTATCACAGATACGCAGTATTTT
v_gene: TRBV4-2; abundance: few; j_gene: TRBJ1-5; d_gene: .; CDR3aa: CASSRSGDANQPQHF; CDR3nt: TGTGCCAGCAGCCGGTCAGGGGATGCAAATCAGCCCCAGCATTTT
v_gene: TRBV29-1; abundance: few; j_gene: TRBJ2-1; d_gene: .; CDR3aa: CSVVSPLPHNEQFF; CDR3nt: TGCAGCGTTGTCTCCCCGCTACCTCATAATGAGCAGTTCTTC
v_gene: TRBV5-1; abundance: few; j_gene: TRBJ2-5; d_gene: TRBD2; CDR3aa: CASSLEGSGRGETQYF; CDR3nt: TGCGCCAGCAGCTTGGAAGGTAGCGGGAGAGGGGAGACCCAGTACTTC
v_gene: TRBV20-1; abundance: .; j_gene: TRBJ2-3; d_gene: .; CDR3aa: CSAGGPSGDTQYF; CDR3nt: TGCAGTGCTGGGGGCCCAAGCGGAGATACGCAGTATTTT